This is a list of T cell receptor beta chains from one sample in a study of T cells in Graves' hyperthyroidism and ophthalmopathy. A single record per CDR3 protein comes from TCRdb applying MiXCR to the multiplex PCR reads. The sample records over 350,000 distinct CDR3 sequences, over 11% being singletons. Source material: blood. The receptors were gathered from a man between 45 and 60 years old with Graves' ophthalmopathy. CDR3s include the opening cysteine and the closing phenylalanine or tryptophan. A D gene is named only where the DNA matches it firmly. Clone size is stated in some rows and not others, as once, few, many or a class when expanded.

j_call	d_call	v_call	clone_size	cdr3_aa	cdr3_nt
TRBJ1-2	.	TRBV12-3/TRBV12-4	.	CASSSSLQASGYTF	TGTGCCAGCAGTTCCTCCTTACAGGCATCTGGCTACACCTTC
TRBJ1-5	TRBD1	TRBV2	.	CASMMGGQGLYSNQPQHF	TGTGCCAGCATGATGGGAGGACAGGGTTTGTATAGCAATCAGCCCCAGCATTTT
TRBJ2-7	.	TRBV28	.	CASSLSVGAYEQYF	TGTGCCAGCAGTTTGAGTGTAGGGGCCTACGAGCAGTACTTC
TRBJ2-3	TRBD2	TRBV7-2	many	CASSFQTSGTDTQYF	TGTGCCAGCAGCTTCCAGACTAGCGGGACAGATACGCAGTATTTT
TRBJ1-1	.	TRBV19	many	CASNPGQNTEAFF	TGTGCCAGTAACCCGGGACAAAACACTGAAGCTTTCTTT
TRBJ2-7	TRBD2	TRBV5-8	many	CASLPRGGDEQYF	TGTGCCAGCCTACCCCGGGGGGGGGACGAGCAGTACTTC
TRBJ2-3	TRBD2	TRBV29-1	many	CSVEVLAGDTQYF	TGCAGCGTTGAAGTGCTAGCGGGAGATACGCAGTATTTT
TRBJ2-3	TRBD2	TRBV4-1	many	CASSQDREAADPTDTQYF	TGCGCCAGCAGCCAAGATCGGGAGGCTGCTGATCCCACAGATACGCAGTATTTT
TRBJ1-2	.	TRBV30	many	CAWDRDGYTF	TGTGCCTGGGACAGAGATGGCTACACCTTC
TRBJ2-7	.	TRBV27	many	CASSLGGPAGLEQYF	TGTGCCAGCAGTTTGGGGGGGCCGGCAGGATTGGAGCAGTACTTC
TRBJ2-3	.	TRBV11-1	many	CASSPSFGVDTQYF	TGTGCCAGCAGCCCTAGCTTCGGAGTGGATACGCAGTATTTT
TRBJ2-2	TRBD1	TRBV7-2	many	CASSKSRDRADTGELFF	TGTGCCAGCAGCAAGAGCCGGGACAGGGCGGACACCGGGGAGCTGTTTTTT
TRBJ1-2	TRBD1	TRBV11-2	many	CASSMGQALGLYGYTF	TGTGCCAGCAGCATGGGACAGGCCCTCGGCCTCTATGGCTACACCTTC
TRBJ2-7	.	TRBV7-9	many	CASSLGLPLTYEQYF	TGTGCCAGCAGCTTGGGTCTGCCTTTAACCTACGAGCAGTACTTC
TRBJ1-5	TRBD1	TRBV19	few	CASRTSLPGQGYSNQPQHF	TGTGCCAGTAGGACATCACTCCCGGGACAGGGTTATAGCAATCAGCCCCAGCATTTT
TRBJ2-1	.	TRBV11-2	many	CASREAASSYNEQFF	TGTGCCAGCCGAGAGGCCGCCAGCTCCTACAATGAGCAGTTCTTC
TRBJ2-2	TRBD2	TRBV28	few	CASSLGRDYNTGELFF	TGTGCCAGCAGTCTGGGCCGGGACTACAACACCGGGGAGCTGTTTTTT
TRBJ2-1	TRBD2	TRBV20-1	many	CSALRLAGDSYNEQFF	TGCAGTGCCCTTCGACTAGCGGGAGACTCCTACAATGAGCAGTTCTTC
TRBJ2-3	.	TRBV20-1	.	CSALPQATSTDTQYF	TGCAGTGCATTGCCGCAGGCCACTAGCACAGATACGCAGTATTTT
TRBJ1-1	.	TRBV10-2	few	CASSESQRSEAFF	TGCGCCAGCAGTGAGTCACAGCGCTCCGAGGCTTTCTTT
TRBJ1-5	.	TRBV28	many	CASRSVRTASLYSNQPQHF	TGTGCCAGCAGGTCTGTCAGGACAGCGTCGTTGTATAGCAATCAGCCCCAGCATTTT
TRBJ2-7	TRBD2	TRBV28	once	CASRSGLAGDRHEQYF	TGTGCCAGCAGATCGGGACTAGCGGGAGATCGCCACGAGCAGTACTTC
TRBJ2-1	.	TRBV3-1	.	CASSANRGRRAGGPLYEQFF	TGTGCCAGCAGTGCCAACAGGGGGCGGAGAGCGGGAGGGCCATTGTATGAGCAGTTCTTC
TRBJ2-3	TRBD2	TRBV11-2	many	CASKPGGSGGTQYF	TGTGCCAGCAAGCCGGGCGGGAGTGGGGGTACGCAGTATTTT
TRBJ2-1	TRBD2	TRBV7-9	.	CASSSWGLAGNEQFF	TGTGCCAGCAGCTCGTGGGGACTAGCGGGCAATGAGCAGTTCTTC
TRBJ1-5	.	TRBV12-3/TRBV12-4	many	CASSLGDSNQPQHF	TGTGCCAGCAGTTTAGGAGACAGCAATCAGCCCCAGCATTTT
TRBJ2-2	.	TRBV24-1	few	CATSDFGGSWTATGELFF	TGTGCCACCAGTGATTTCGGGGGTAGCTGGACTGCTACCGGGGAGCTGTTTTTT
TRBJ2-7	TRBD2	TRBV7-8	few	CASSLPHSTKRENYEQYF	TGTGCCAGCAGCTTACCTCACTCCACAAAGCGGGAAAACTACGAGCAGTACTTC
TRBJ2-7	TRBD2	TRBV3-1	many	CASSPRTSGSYEQYF	TGTGCCAGCAGCCCCAGGACTAGCGGGAGCTACGAGCAGTACTTC
TRBJ2-1	TRBD2	TRBV20-1	few	CSARELAGGRYEQFF	TGCAGTGCTAGAGAACTAGCGGGAGGGAGGTATGAGCAGTTCTTC
TRBJ1-5	TRBD1	TRBV6-1	.	CASRLTGVGNQPQHF	TGTGCCAGCAGGCTTACAGGGGTAGGCAATCAGCCCCAGCATTTT
TRBJ1-5	TRBD1	TRBV28	many	CASSFGTGWDQPQHF	TGTGCCAGCAGTTTTGGGACAGGGTGGGATCAGCCCCAGCATTTT
TRBJ2-5	TRBD2	TRBV5-8	many	CASSLPTSVQETQYF	TGTGCCAGCAGCCTCCCAACTAGCGTCCAAGAGACCCAGTACTTC
TRBJ2-1	.	TRBV18	.	CASSGSALQTPVYNEQFF	TGTGCCAGCTCCGGGAGCGCCCTCCAAACGCCCGTCTACAATGAGCAGTTCTTC
TRBJ2-7	.	TRBV20-1	many	CSASPGLGYEQYF	TGCAGTGCTAGTCCGGGACTGGGCTACGAGCAGTACTTC
TRBJ2-2	.	TRBV7-9	many	CASSLVLGSTGELFF	TGTGCCAGCAGCTTAGTTCTAGGGTCGACCGGGGAGCTGTTTTTT
TRBJ2-1	.	TRBV20-1	few	CNARRDNQFF	TGCAATGCTAGAAGGGACAACCAGTTCTTC